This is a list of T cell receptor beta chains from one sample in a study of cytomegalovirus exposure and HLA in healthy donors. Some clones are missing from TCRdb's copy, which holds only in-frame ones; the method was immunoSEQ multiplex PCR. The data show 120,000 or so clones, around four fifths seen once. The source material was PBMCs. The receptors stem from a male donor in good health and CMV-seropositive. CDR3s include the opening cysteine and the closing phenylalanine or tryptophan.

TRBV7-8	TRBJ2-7	CASSLVSGAGYEQYF
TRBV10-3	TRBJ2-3	CAISAGTSGFTDTQYF
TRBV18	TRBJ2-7	CASSPLQGLGSYEQYF
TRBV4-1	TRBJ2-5	CASSQAFRGRGETQYF
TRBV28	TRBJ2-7	CASSSSTRQGAYF
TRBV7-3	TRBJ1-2	CASSPTGQGGYTF
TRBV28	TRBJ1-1	CASSSAGRNTEAFF
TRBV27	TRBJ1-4	CASSLSGVWSEKLFF
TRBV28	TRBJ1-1	CASSLLSGGLNTEAFF
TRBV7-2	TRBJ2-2	CASSLRTSVNTGELFF
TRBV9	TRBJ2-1	CASSSGTGIGEQFF
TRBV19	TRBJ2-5	CASRGGQGRETQYF
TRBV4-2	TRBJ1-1	CASSQAGGRGRTEAFF
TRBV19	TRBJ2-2	CASSPGLAMNTGELFF
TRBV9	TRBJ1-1	CASSERPGMNTEAFF
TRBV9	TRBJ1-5	CASSVGTANQPQHF
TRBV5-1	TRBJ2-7	CASSLTGTAYEQYF
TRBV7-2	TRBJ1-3	CASSSGSGNTIYF
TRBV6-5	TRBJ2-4	CASSYGRELGQNIQYF
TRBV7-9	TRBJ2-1	CSSTSLGAGVVGEQFF
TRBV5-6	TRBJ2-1	CASSQAGALANEQFF
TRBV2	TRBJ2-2	CASSDFLSNTGELFF
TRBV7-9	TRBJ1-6	CASSLRQGWGNSPLHF
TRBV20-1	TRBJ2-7	CSGDSSYEQYF
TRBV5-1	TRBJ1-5	CASSSGMSNQPQHF
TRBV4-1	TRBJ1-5	CASSQEGRRNQPQHF